Listed here is a single T cell receptor beta chain. This clonotype was counted many times. This clone's antigen is unknown. One base away there is no much larger clone; base qualities are not given. All donors were healthy Caucasians. Three pairs of female monozygotic twins, all aged 18 to 29 years, were included in the twin cohort. CD4+ and CD8+ T cell populations were isolated with positive isolation kits from Invitrogen. This sample was included in a study of identical twins (TCRdb year 2016). Study-level background: To test whether fetal clonotypes persist, the study used deep sequencing on TCR alpha and beta repertoires from monozygotic twins, unrelated adults of various ages, and cord blood. Replicate twin experiments were performed at different times using different library preparation protocols to rule out contamination. General study outcomes and caveats: Compared with coincidental sharing between unrelated individuals, out-of-frame TCR alpha sequences shared between twins showed an excess of sequences with low generation probability. Because the same donors could not be followed over many years, the conclusions depended on cross-sectional statistical analysis. Out-of-frame TCR alpha sharing in monozygotic twins was systematically underestimated by recombination models, whereas sharing between unrelated individuals was in agreement with the recombination models. Invariant T cells such as MAIT and iNKT could partly confound zero-insertion analyses, though diverse VJ usage argued against this for most clonotypes. Excess twin sharing in beta out-of-frame sequences was weaker because fewer shared sequences lowered the signal-to-noise ratio. Fewer insertions were carried by abundant cord blood beta clonotypes, a similar but weaker trend appeared in young adult naive repertoires, and no such trend appeared in memory repertoires.

The receptor library was made with 5' RACE. TCRdb names Illumina HiSeq 2000 as the instrument used. Template switching introduced a universal primer binding site; the final cDNA contained a unique molecular identifier, enabling accurate counting of TCR cDNA molecules. First-strand cDNA for TCR alpha and beta chains was synthesized from specific primers in the conserved constant-segment region. To control for contamination, every cDNA library carried two barcodes: a SMART-Mk sample barcode plus Illumina barcodes. TruSeq adapter sequences and Illumina sample barcodes were added in two successive PCR steps. Sequencing of the TCR alpha and beta cDNA libraries was done on the Illumina HiSeq platform using custom primers. On the authors' methods: Raw reads were processed with MiGEC to extract unique molecular identifiers, and MiXCR was used to determine CDR3 positions. For each individual, recombination models were inferred using an EM algorithm with the repgenHMM and IGoR tools. Shared clonotype analysis was performed with the tcR package in R, normalizing sharing by the product of cloneset sizes. To study raw recombination free of thymic and clonal selection effects, out-of-frame nonproductive sequences were analyzed. The raw public reads went through TCRdb reprocessing: fastp at Q25, MiXCR clone calling, in-frame beta chains kept. Identical CDR3 protein sequences are pooled into one entry, listed with their most common genes and DNA. TCRdb's processing, not the authors' own work, is the source of the V and J calls. Recorded for this sample are 470,000 or so distinct CDR3 sequences; 24% of them occurred a single time. About 2.9% of the sample is in the top ten clones.

Reading the germline V gene (reference sequence) gives CDR1 LNHNV and CDR2 YYDKDF. V sheds 0 bases and J sheds 4 bases, leaving 4 bases between their ends. Taken from cysteine to phenylalanine, the CDR3 has 13 residues. Only the CDR3 DNA is retained, 39 bases long and in frame from the first base. The same data also contributed to another study, on T cells expressing NK-cell markers. The second source states: In sorted CD3+CD56+NKG2C+, CD3+CD56+NKG2C- and CD3+CD56-NKG2C+ T-cell subsets from 7 or 8 donors, TCR beta-chain repertoires were profiled. Among the eight sequenced donors, seven were HCMV-seropositive and one was HCMV-seronegative. In several experiments an anti-gammadeltaTCR antibody was added to restrict sorting to alphabetaTCR-expressing T cells. In roughly six donors, the dominant CD3+CD56+NKG2C+ clonotypes ranked among the top 10 CD8+ clonotypes, making up roughly 1.0-8% of CD8+ T cells. Those dominant clonotypes were again the most abundant among CD3+CD56-NKG2C+ cells in a handful of donors, at roughly 28.3-60.1%. It remained unclear whether the expanded NKG2C-expressing T cell clones were specific for HCMV antigens. The eight sequenced donors were randomly selected healthy volunteers, three men and five women. To determine HCMV serostatus, a commercial ELISA kit was used to detect HCMV-specific IgG in serum. MIGEC was used to demultiplex reads and group reads by UMI, and MiTCR was used to assemble and quantify clonotypes. To remove erroneous sequences, TCR cDNA sequences were retained only when supported by two or more reads. The tcR package was used for downstream repertoire analysis, with clonotypes matched between fractions based on CDR3 nucleotide sequence plus V segment. VDJmatch was used to annotate antigen specificity against VDJdb, with one amino acid substitution allowed in CDR3.

The source material was CD4+ T cells sorted from blood. The sequence was obtained from a woman aged 18-29 years in good health. The chain joins TRBV15 to TRBJ2-1; no D gene call is confident. The CDR3 protein sequence reads: CATSREPYNEQFF. The DNA sequence is as follows: TGTGCCACCAGCAGAGAACCGTACAATGAGCAGTTCTTC.